One sample yielded the 23 T cell receptor beta chains listed below, sequenced in a study of CD8 T cells in Susac syndrome. A quantity of about 0.5 to 1 ug RNA underwent reverse transcription using random hexamers. TCRdb processed the immunoSEQ multiplex PCR reads anew with MiXCR; each CDR3 protein has one entry. Of over 350,000 distinct CDR3 sequences listed, approximately 85% were seen once; the top ten hold under 0.15%. The sample comprised CD8+ T cells from PBMCs. These receptors all come from a human donor with multiple sclerosis.

The rearrangement links TRBV30 to TRBJ1-3; 8 bases are shared with TRBD1. Trimming at V came to 2 bases and at J to 0 bases, leaving 12 bases not matched to a gene. In germline, CDR1 is GTSNPN, CDR2 SVGIG (reference sequence). This CDR3 spans 18 amino acids. The DNA of the CDR3 is TGTGCCTGGAGTCGCGGACAGGGCGCGTCGAGCTCTGGAAACACCATATATTTT. Amino acid sequence: CAWSRGQGASSSGNTIYF.

This chain uses TRBV27 with TRBJ1-5; 8 bases agree with TRBD1. V dropped 5 bases and J dropped 2; count of bases not matched to a gene: 5. This CDR3 spans 15 amino acids. Germline assignment: CDR1 MNHEY and CDR2 SMNVEV (reference sequence). Here the CDR3 DNA reads TGTGCCAGCAGTGCATCAGGGGGCGGCAATCAGCCCCAGCATTTT. Amino acids: CASSASGGGNQPQHF.

CDR3 sequence reads: CASSPGLISAGELFF. In nucleotides, the CDR3 is TGCGCCAGCAGCCCGGGACTTATAAGTGCCGGGGAGCTGTTTTTT. This chain joins TRBV4-1 and TRBJ2-2; the D gene is possibly TRBD2 (6 bases). V shed 4 bases and J shed 6 bases, with 15 bases lying between them. The CDR3 covers 15 residues. Germline assignment: CDR1 MGHRA and CDR2 YSYEKL.

The rearrangement links TRBV18 to TRBJ2-7; D uncertain. The CDR3 is 13 amino acids. CDR1 is KGHSH and CDR2 is LQKENI in the germline V gene. Trimming left V 6 bases short and J 5 bases short, with 14 bases between. The CDR3 DNA reads TGTGCCAGCTCGGCCCCCGCCAGTGACGAGCAGTACTTC. Amino acid sequence: CASSAPASDEQYF.

The chain recombines TRBV27 with TRBJ1-2; D may be TRBD1 (6 bases). The CDR3 has 13 amino acids. V lost 4 bases, J lost 0 bases, and 6 bases lay in between. CDR1 is MNHEY, CDR2 SMNVEV, per germline (reference sequence). CDR3 nucleotide sequence: TGTGCCAGCAGTTGGACAGCTAACTATGGCTACACCTTC. Amino acids: CASSWTANYGYTF.

The CDR3 DNA follows: TGTGCCAGCAGTTTTGTGCACCCGCGGACCGGGGAGCTGTTTTTT. Residues: CASSFVHPRTGELFF. The chain combines TRBV12-3 or TRBV12-4 with TRBJ2-2; D call uncertain. V gave up 3 bases and J gave up 5 bases, with 13 bases separating them. CDR3 length equals 15 residues.

Only one count was recorded for this clonotype. V and J are TRBV11-2 and TRBJ2-7; D is ambiguous. The CDR3 consists of 13 residues. Germline CDR1 and CDR2: SGHAT and FQNNGV. V was pared by 4 bases and J by 4 bases, with 11 bases between. The CDR3 is CASSSTSFYEQYF. The CDR3 DNA sequence: TGTGCCAGCAGCTCTACCTCATTTTACGAGCAGTACTTC. The full variable domain, with the rest looked up from reference TRBV11-2 and TRBJ2-7, is EAGVAQSPRYKIIEKRQSVAFWCNPISGHATLYWYQQILGQGPKLLIQFQNNGVVDDSQLPKDRFSAERLKGVDSTLKIQPAKLEDSAVYLCASSSTSFYEQYFGPGTRLTVT.

This clonotype was seen a single time. V gene TRBV9 combines with J gene TRBJ1-2, with a possible D match to TRBD1 (5 bases). The germline V gene has CDR1 SGDLS and CDR2 YYNGEE. V gave up 0 bases and J gave up 3 bases, with 9 bases separating them. This CDR3 is built from 14 residues. CDR3: CASSVAGVDYGYTF. The CDR3 nucleotides read TGTGCCAGCAGCGTAGCGGGGGTCGACTATGGCTACACCTTC.

This chain links TRBV18 with TRBJ2-1; 12 bases align to TRBD2. Trimming took 3 bases from V and 3 from J; bases not matched to a gene: 3. The CDR3 consists of 16 residues. Germline-derived CDR1 and CDR2 are KGHSH and LQKENI. This chain's CDR3 is CASSPRTSGDYNEQFF. CDR3 nucleotide sequence: TGTGCCAGCTCACCGCGGACTAGCGGGGACTACAATGAGCAGTTCTTC.

The rearrangement joins TRBV7-2 to TRBJ1-1; D gene unclear. The V and J ends lost 5 bases and 8 bases respectively, with 6 bases between them. This CDR3 spans 10 amino acids. Germline assignment: CDR1 SGHTA and CDR2 FQGNSA. The CDR3 sequence is CASSRGEAFF. The DNA of the CDR3 is TGTGCCAGCAGCCGAGGGGAAGCTTTCTTT.

This chain uses TRBV5-1 with TRBJ2-5; D gene uncertain. The germline gives CDR1 SGHRS, CDR2 YFSETQ. Trimming removed 1 base from V and 3 bases from J, with 7 bases in between. This CDR3 has 13 amino acids. The CDR3 sequence is CASSLRPEETQYF. The CDR3 coding sequence is TGCGCCAGCAGCTTGCGCCCGGAAGAGACCCAGTACTTC.

The rearrangement joins TRBV19 to TRBJ2-7; tentatively, D is TRBD1 (5 bases). The CDR3 has 14 residues. Germline V CDR1 and CDR2: LNHDA, SQIVND (reference sequence). V was pared by 3 bases and J by 5 bases, with 14 bases between. CDR3 region: CASSIAGQGNEQYF. The CDR3 DNA reads TGTGCCAGTAGTATCGCCGGGCAGGGTAACGAGCAGTACTTC.

V usage is TRBV11-2 and J usage is TRBJ2-7; D may be TRBD1 or TRBD2 (5 bases each). This CDR3 has 15 amino acids. Per germline, CDR1 SGHAT and CDR2 FQNNGV. V shed 5 bases and J shed 3 bases, with 17 bases lying between them. The CDR3 region is CASSRSGTRIYEQYF. The DNA of the CDR3 is TGTGCCAGCAGCAGATCCGGGACCCGGATCTACGAGCAGTACTTC.

This chain links TRBV5-4 with TRBJ2-7; TRBD1 matches 10 bases. The CDR3 has 15 amino acids. J gave up 3 bases and V 3 bases, and 6 bases lay outside the gene matches. Looked up from germline, CDR1 is SGHNT and CDR2 is YYREEE (reference sequence). The CDR3 DNA is TGTGCCAGCAGCTCCCCAGACAGGGGGCTCTACGAGCAGTACTTC. This gives the protein CASSSPDRGLYEQYF.

J is TRBJ2-7 and V is TRBV5-6, with 8 bases aligning to TRBD1. V lost 4 bases, J lost 1 base, and 7 bases stayed unmatched. The CDR3 is made up of 15 amino acids. The germline V gene encodes CDR1 SGHDT and CDR2 YYEEEE. DNA of the CDR3: TGTGCCAGCAGCCCGACAGGGGATTTGTCCTACGAGCAGTACTTC. Residues: CASSPTGDLSYEQYF.

This clonotype was seen once. V and J are TRBV15 and TRBJ2-4; 7 bases match TRBD2. Germline V lookup: CDR1 LNHNV, CDR2 YYDKDF (reference sequence). The CDR3 spans 16 residues. J gave up 3 bases and V 1 base, and 6 bases lay outside the gene matches. CDR3 amino acids: CATSRGEGGVKNIQYF. DNA of the CDR3: TGTGCCACCAGCAGAGGGGAGGGAGGGGTCAAAAACATTCAGTACTTC.

The chain combines TRBV27 with TRBJ2-7; D remains ambiguous. The CDR3 sequence is 14 residues long. CDR1 and CDR2 from the germline V gene are MNHEY and SMNVEV (reference sequence). The ends were cut back, 5 bases at V and 2 bases at J, with 13 bases in the middle. For the CDR3, the DNA is TGTGCCAGCAGTGCCCCCACAGAGACCTACGAGCAGTACTTC. It is translated as CASSAPTETYEQYF.

V is TRBV24-1 and J is TRBJ2-5; D gene unclear. The CDR3 is made up of 13 amino acids. Germline CDR1 is KGHDR and CDR2 is SFDVKD. V was pared by 1 base and J by 4 bases, with 6 bases between. The CDR3 DNA is TGTGCCACCAGTGATTTTGTGGGAGAGACCCAGTACTTC. This gives the protein CATSDFVGETQYF.

This clonotype was observed once. The chain employs TRBV3-1 and TRBJ2-1; D might be TRBD2 (7 bases). Per the germline V gene, CDR1 is LGHDT and CDR2 is YNNKEL (reference sequence). CDR3 length: 21 amino acids. V was pared by 3 bases and J by 7 bases, with 34 bases between. The CDR3 protein is CASSQYRGAVMAGVGENEQFF. The CDR3 coding sequence is TGTGCCAGCAGCCAGTATAGGGGGGCAGTGATGGCGGGAGTGGGAGAAAATGAGCAGTTCTTC.

The chain recombines TRBV6-4 with TRBJ2-3, with TRBD2 matching over 8 bases. Germline lookup yields CDR1 MRHNA and CDR2 SNTAGT. V trimming: 4 bases; J trimming: 4 bases; junction bases outside the gene matches: 7. The CDR3 is 15 residues long. The CDR3 region has the DNA TGTGCCAGCAGTGCGGGGGGGCTAAGGGCAGATACGCAGTATTTT. Protein sequence: CASSAGGLRADTQYF.

This clonotype has just one count. The chain links TRBV25-1 to TRBJ2-5; D is unresolved. The CDR3 has 13 amino acids. V was clipped by 5 bases and J by 3 bases, with 10 bases between them. The germline V gene has CDR1 MGHDK and CDR2 SYGVNS. The CDR3 loop reads CASSPQAEETQYF. The CDR3 DNA reads TGTGCCAGCAGTCCGCAGGCTGAAGAGACCCAGTACTTC.

V and J are TRBV12-3 or TRBV12-4 and TRBJ2-1; maybe TRBD2 (5 bases). The CDR3 sequence is 12 residues long. Trimming pared 5 bases from V and 9 bases from J, leaving 11 bases between. In nucleotides, the CDR3 is TGTGCCAGCAGTCCCCCCGGGATTGAGCAGTTCTTC. Amino acids: CASSPPGIEQFF.

The chain is built from TRBV5-4 and TRBJ2-7; possible D gene TRBD2, 5 bases. The CDR3 is 14 amino acids. Per the germline V gene, CDR1 is SGHNT and CDR2 is YYREEE (reference sequence). The ends were cut back, 1 base at V and 0 bases at J, with 8 bases in the middle. The CDR3 nucleotides read TGTGCCAGCAGCTTGTTCGGGGACTCCTACGAGCAGTACTTC. This gives the protein CASSLFGDSYEQYF. Drawing the rest from reference TRBV5-4 and TRBJ2-7, the complete variable domain is ETGVTQSPTHLIKTRGQQVTLRCSSQSGHNTVSWYQQALGQGPQFIFQYYREEENGRGNFPPRFSGLQFPNYSSELNVNALELDDSALYLCASSLFGDSYEQYFGPGTRLTVT.